This T cell receptor (beta chain) came from a study of cytomegalovirus exposure and HLA in healthy donors. Unmatched junction bases numbered 7, after V lost 8 bases and J lost 3 bases. Germline lookup yields CDR1 MNHNS and CDR2 SASEGT. This CDR3 has 14 residues. Generated by immunoSEQ multiplex PCR, the TCRdb table keeps only in-frame clones and is missing some. The sample records 80,000 to 90,000 clones, 96% being singletons. This TCR derives from a man between 18 and 35 years old in good health and CMV-seronegative. The sample comprised PBMCs. V and J are TRBV6-1 and TRBJ2-1; 7 nucleotides match TRBD1. CDR3 nucleotide sequence: TGTGCCAGCGGGACAGAGAGAGACTACAATGAGCAGTTCTTC. This translates into CASGTERDYNEQFF.